These 27 T cell receptor beta chains came from one sample sequenced in a study of cytomegalovirus exposure and HLA in healthy donors. The PCR employed 60 Vbeta primers together with 13 Jbeta primers. Sequenced by immunoSEQ multiplex PCR; TCRdb stores in-frame clones only, minus some. This sample has 100,000 to 150,000 clones; roughly 74% occur once, and the top ten carry 3.5% to 5%. The sequenced sample consisted of PBMCs. These receptors were collected from a woman in her forties or fifties in good health and CMV-seropositive.

This chain links TRBV30 with TRBJ2-2; 7 nucleotides match TRBD1. With 3 bases clipped from V and 2 bases from J, the junction kept 9 bases outside the gene matches. The CDR3 spans 16 residues. Germline CDR1 GTSNPN, CDR2 SVGIG (reference sequence). The CDR3 loop is CAWRPGSGGNTGELFF. The CDR3 DNA reads as TGTGCCTGGAGGCCCGGGTCAGGGGGAAACACCGGGGAGCTGTTTTTT.

This clone was seen a single time. CDR3 bases: TGCGCCAGCAGCAGGGTACAGGTGCCTGGCGAGCAGTACTTC. It specifies CASSRVQVPGEQYF. The rearrangement links TRBV5-1 to TRBJ2-7, with D possibly matching TRBD1 (5 bases). Per the germline V gene, CDR1 is SGHRS and CDR2 is YFSETQ. The CDR3 is 14 amino acids. Trimming shortened V by 4 bases and J by 6 bases, and 17 bases separated the two germline ends.

The V gene is TRBV7-9, the J gene TRBJ2-3; TRBD2 might be the D (6 bases). CDR3 length: 15 amino acids. Germline V gives CDR1 SEHNR, CDR2 FQNEAQ (reference sequence). V lost 1 base to trimming and J lost 2 bases, with 10 bases between them. CDR3 residues: CASSLDGGATDTQYF. The CDR3 DNA follows: TGTGCCAGCAGCTTAGATGGAGGGGCCACAGATACGCAGTATTTT.

This clone has a handful of counts. The V call is TRBV27, the J call TRBJ1-5; the D is unclear. This CDR3 is 11 amino acids long. V was cut by 8 bases and J by 5 bases, with 7 bases left in between. CDR1 and CDR2 (germline): MNHEY, SMNVEV (reference sequence). The CDR3 reads CASGLYQPQHF. The CDR3 DNA follows: TGTGCCAGCGGGCTGTATCAGCCCCAGCATTTT.

The chain is built from TRBV5-4 and TRBJ1-1; 10 bases line up with TRBD1. Per the germline V gene, CDR1 is SGHNT and CDR2 is YYREEE (reference sequence). V lost 2 bases and J lost 7; bases outside the gene matches: 14. There are 17 residues in the CDR3. The CDR3 sequence: CASSFVKGQGRVDEAFF. The CDR3 region has the DNA TGTGCCAGCAGCTTTGTGAAGGGACAGGGGAGGGTTGATGAAGCTTTCTTT.

This rearrangement joins TRBV5-1 to TRBJ1-1; TRBD1 matches 7 bases. CDR3 size: 14 residues. Germline V CDR1 and CDR2: SGHRS, YFSETQ. After removal of 4 bases from V and 1 base from J, the junction contained 4 bases not matched to a gene. The CDR3 DNA reads as TGCGCCAGCAGCACCCGACAGGGGAACACTGAAGCTTTCTTT. Translating gives CASSTRQGNTEAFF.

This chain uses TRBV5-1 with TRBJ2-1; TRBD2 matches at 10 bases. The CDR3 sequence is 15 residues long. V was pared by 4 bases and J by 3 bases, with 4 bases of the junction left unmatched. Looked up from germline, CDR1 is SGHRS and CDR2 is YFSETQ. The CDR3 nucleotides are TGCGCCAGCAGCCCTGCTAGCGGGGGCTACAATGAGCAGTTCTTC. Protein sequence: CASSPASGGYNEQFF.

The chain links TRBV7-2 to TRBJ2-2; no definite D call. The length of the CDR3 is 16 residues. CDR1 and CDR2 from the germline V gene are SGHTA and FQGNSA. Trimming took 5 bases from V and 4 from J, leaving 17 bases between them. CDR3 loop: CASSTYGRPSTGELFF. CDR3 nucleotides: TGTGCCAGCAGCACTTATGGGCGACCCAGCACCGGGGAGCTGTTTTTT.

Details on this clone: Other DNA sequences from this sample encode an identical CDR3 as well. The CDR3 DNA reads as TGTGCCAGCAGCTTCTCCGGGAACACTGAAGCTTTCTTT. This translates into CASSFSGNTEAFF. The J gene is TRBJ1-1, the V gene TRBV7-3; no firm D call. Trimming shortened V by 3 bases and J by 1 base, and 6 bases separated the two germline ends. The CDR3 extends over 13 amino acids. CDR1 SGHTA and CDR2 FQGTGA come from the germline V gene.

This clone was detected only a few times. The chain carries TRBV6-5 and TRBJ2-7; no reliable D call. V was cut by 5 bases and J by 0 bases, with 8 bases left in between. Germline CDR1 reads MNHEY; CDR2 reads SVGAGI. The CDR3 totals 13 residues. CDR3 DNA sequence: TGTGCCAGCAGTCCTCTGAGCTCCTACGAGCAGTACTTC. This encodes CASSPLSSYEQYF.

The chain carries TRBV10-2 and TRBJ1-3; 7 bases are shared with TRBD1. CDR1 and CDR2 (germline): WSHSY, SAAADI. The CDR3 runs 15 residues. The V and J ends lost 2 bases and 5 bases, in that order; junction bases with no gene match: 6. CDR3 sequence: CASSEQAGGRNTIYF. The CDR3 DNA sequence: TGCGCCAGCAGTGAGCAGGCAGGGGGGCGAAACACCATATATTTT.

This chain connects TRBV15 to TRBJ2-7; 9 nucleotides agree with TRBD1. V dropped 1 base and J dropped 2; count of bases not matched to a gene: 3. This CDR3 spans 15 amino acids. The V gene's germline CDR1 is LNHNV and CDR2 YYDKDF (reference sequence). The CDR3 reads CATSRVQGAAYEQYF. The CDR3 coding sequence is TGTGCCACCAGCAGAGTACAGGGGGCGGCCTACGAGCAGTACTTC.

V and J are TRBV27 and TRBJ2-7; D remains unclear. Germline V gene sequence: CDR1 MNHEY, CDR2 SMNVEV (reference sequence). Trimming took off 3 bases at V and 2 bases at J, with 11 bases between the two ends. The CDR3 extends over 14 amino acids. The CDR3 region is CASSFTSNPYEQYF. The CDR3, as DNA: TGTGCCAGCAGTTTTACCTCTAACCCCTACGAGCAGTACTTC.

This sequence joins TRBV7-8 and TRBJ2-7, with 13 bases identical to TRBD2. CDR1 and CDR2 from the germline V gene are SGHVS and FQNEAQ. The CDR3 extends over 16 amino acids. V was clipped by 3 bases and J by 0 bases; unmatched bases: 2. The CDR3 nucleotides read TGTGCCAGCAGCTTCGGACTAGCGGGGGCCTCCTACGAGCAGTACTTC. Protein product: CASSFGLAGASYEQYF.

The rearrangement links TRBV7-7 to TRBJ2-3; 12 bases map to TRBD2. The junction had 6 bases not matched to a gene; V was cut back by 4 bases and J by 4 bases. Germline-derived CDR1 and CDR2 are SSHAT and FNYEAQ (reference sequence). The CDR3 has 16 amino acids. CDR3 protein: CASSSSPSGGADTQYF. CDR3 sequence (DNA): TGTGCCAGCAGCTCGTCCCCTAGCGGGGGGGCAGATACGCAGTATTTT. Using reference TRBV7-7 and TRBJ2-3 for the parts outside the CDR3, the full variable domain is GAGVSQSPRYKVTKRGQDVTLRCDPISSHATLYWYQQALGQGPEFLTYFNYEAQPDKSGLPSDRFSAERPEGSISTLTIQRTEQRDSAMYRCASSSSPSGGADTQYFGPGTRLTVL.

The chain uses TRBV10-3 and TRBJ1-2; a possible D gene is TRBD1 (5 bases). This CDR3 comprises 14 residues. With 3 bases removed from V and 2 bases from J, the gap between germline ends came to 10 bases. CDR1 is ENHRY and CDR2 is SYGVKD in the germline V gene. CDR3 sequence reads: CAISEGRANYGYTF. The CDR3 nucleotides read TGTGCCATCAGTGAAGGCAGGGCGAACTATGGCTACACCTTC.

This rearrangement joins TRBV7-2 to TRBJ1-5, with 7 bases lining up with TRBD1. V was clipped by 5 bases and J by 3 bases; unmatched bases: 7. The CDR3 runs to 15 residues. The germline V gene encodes CDR1 SGHTA and CDR2 FQGNSA. The CDR3 protein is CASSLGDSYNQPQHF. CDR3 DNA sequence: TGTGCCAGCAGCCTCGGGGACAGCTACAATCAGCCCCAGCATTTT.

The chain links TRBV4-2 to TRBJ2-3; 11 nucleotides match TRBD2. The CDR3 length is 17 residues. The germline V gene encodes CDR1 LGHNA and CDR2 YNFKEQ. The V and J ends lost 3 bases and 3 bases, in that order; junction bases with no gene match: 8. CDR3 nucleotides: TGTGCCAGCAGCCAGCCTCCGGGACTAGCGGCTACAGATACGCAGTATTTT. Its protein is CASSQPPGLAATDTQYF.

V gene TRBV11-2 combines with J gene TRBJ2-3, with TRBD1 matching 7 bases. CDR1 and CDR2 from the germline V gene are SGHAT and FQNNGV. Trimming took 4 bases from V and 3 from J; bases not matched to a gene: 10. The length of the CDR3 is 16 residues. The CDR3 DNA reads as TGTGCCAGCAGCTGGACACAGGGGAAATGGACAGATACGCAGTATTTT. Its translation: CASSWTQGKWTDTQYF.

The chain joins TRBV6-6 to TRBJ2-3, with D possibly being TRBD2 (7 bases). The CDR3 covers 14 residues. Germline values: CDR1 MNHNY, CDR2 SVGAGI (reference sequence). V was trimmed by 4 bases and J by 6 bases, leaving 14 bases between them. The CDR3 bases are TGTGCCAGCAGTTTACAGGGAGGGCGCGATACGCAGTATTTT. It yields the protein CASSLQGGRDTQYF.

J is TRBJ2-5 and V is TRBV4-2; 8 bases line up with TRBD2. CDR3 size: 18 residues. The junction had 14 bases not matched to a gene; V was cut back by 1 base and J by 4 bases. CDR1 and CDR2 (germline): LGHNA, YNFKEQ. The CDR3 nucleotides read TGTGCCAGCAGCCAAGTACCGCGGGGGGCTATGAGGGGAGAGACCCAGTACTTC. This codes for CASSQVPRGAMRGETQYF.

The chain employs TRBV12-5 and TRBJ2-3; TRBD2 aligns across 11 bases. This CDR3 has 16 amino acids. Trimming cost V 4 bases and J 4 bases; bases outside gene matches: 7. The germline V gene has CDR1 LGHNT and CDR2 FRNRAP. The DNA for the CDR3 is TGTGCTAGTGGTTCCGATAGCGGGGGGGCCCCAGATACGCAGTATTTT. This codes for CASGSDSGGAPDTQYF.

The V gene is TRBV5-1, the J gene TRBJ2-2; possibly TRBD1 for D (6 bases). V lost 0 bases, J lost 1 base, and 10 bases lay in between. The CDR3 spans 16 residues. Germline V gene sequence: CDR1 SGHRS, CDR2 YFSETQ. In DNA form, the CDR3 reads TGCGCCAGCAGCTTGGATGGGACACTGAACACCGGGGAGCTGTTTTTT. Translating gives CASSLDGTLNTGELFF.

The CDR3 region has the DNA TGTGCCAGCAGTGGGGAGGCTAGCGGTTTGGGGGAGACCCAGTACTTC. Protein product: CASSGEASGLGETQYF. The chain links TRBV25-1 to TRBJ2-5, with 7 bases fitting TRBD2. CDR3 length: 16 amino acids. The J segment lost 5 bases and the V segment lost 4 bases, leaving 13 bases of the junction unmatched. Germline assignment: CDR1 MGHDK and CDR2 SYGVNS.

The CDR3 coding sequence is TGTGCCAGCTCACCATTTGGCAGGGAGGAGAGAAAACTGTTTTTT. Protein sequence: CASSPFGREERKLFF. This chain uses TRBV18 with TRBJ1-4, with D possibly matching TRBD1 (5 bases). The V gene's germline CDR1 is KGHSH and CDR2 LQKENI. The CDR3 extends over 15 amino acids. The V gene lost 2 bases and the J gene lost 10 bases, with 17 bases spanning the gap.

This clone showed up just a few times. The genes are TRBV25-1 and TRBJ2-3, with D hard to call. This CDR3 has 13 amino acids. Germline assignment: CDR1 MGHDK and CDR2 SYGVNS. Trimming pared 6 bases from V and 6 bases from J, leaving 13 bases between. The CDR3 loop is CASSARELDTQYF. The CDR3 DNA sequence: TGTGCCAGCAGCGCCCGTGAGTTGGATACGCAGTATTTT. The full variable domain, completed using reference TRBV25-1 and TRBJ2-3, is EADIYQTPRYLVIGTGKKITLECSQTMGHDKMYWYQQDPGMELHLIHYSYGVNSTEKGDLSSESTVSRIRTEHFPLTLESARPSHTSQYLCASSARELDTQYFGPGTRLTVL.

J is TRBJ2-5 and V is TRBV9; 7 nucleotides match TRBD1. The end of the DNA aligns better with TRBJ2-7, so the J call may be wrong. CDR1 and CDR2 (germline): SGDLS, YYNGEE. The CDR3 is 17 amino acids. CDR3 in amino acids: CASSEGDGQAASYEQYF. In DNA, the CDR3 is TGTGCCAGCAGCGAGGGAGACGGACAGGCCGCCTCCTACGAGCAGTACTTC.